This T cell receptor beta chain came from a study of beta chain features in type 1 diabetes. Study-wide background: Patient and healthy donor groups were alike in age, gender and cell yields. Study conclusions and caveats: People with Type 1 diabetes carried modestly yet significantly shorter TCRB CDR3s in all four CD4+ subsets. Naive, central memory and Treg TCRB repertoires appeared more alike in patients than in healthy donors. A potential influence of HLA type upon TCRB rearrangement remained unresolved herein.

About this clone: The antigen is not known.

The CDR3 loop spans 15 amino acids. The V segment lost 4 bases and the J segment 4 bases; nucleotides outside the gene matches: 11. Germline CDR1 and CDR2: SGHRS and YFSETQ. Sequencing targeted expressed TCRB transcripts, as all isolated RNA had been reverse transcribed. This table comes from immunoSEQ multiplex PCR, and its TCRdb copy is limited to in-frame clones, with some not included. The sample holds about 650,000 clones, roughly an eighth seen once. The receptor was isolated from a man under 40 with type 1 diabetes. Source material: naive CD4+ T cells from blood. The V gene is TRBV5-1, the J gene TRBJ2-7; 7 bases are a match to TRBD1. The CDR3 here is CASSVLGQVQYEQYF. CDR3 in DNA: TGCGCCAGCAGCGTCTTAGGACAGGTCCAGTACGAGCAGTACTTC.